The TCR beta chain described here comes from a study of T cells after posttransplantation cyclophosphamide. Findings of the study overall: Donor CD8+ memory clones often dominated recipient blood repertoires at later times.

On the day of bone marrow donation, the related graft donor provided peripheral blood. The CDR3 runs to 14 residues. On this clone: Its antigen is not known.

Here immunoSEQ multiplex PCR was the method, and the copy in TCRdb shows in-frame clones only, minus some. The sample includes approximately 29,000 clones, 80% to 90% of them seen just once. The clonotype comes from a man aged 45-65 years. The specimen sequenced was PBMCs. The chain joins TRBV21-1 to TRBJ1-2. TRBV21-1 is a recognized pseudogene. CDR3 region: CASGGAGRGYGYTF. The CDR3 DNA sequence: TGTGCCAGCGGGGGGGCGGGACGGGGCTATGGCTACACCTTC.